The rows below give T cell receptor beta chains drawn from one sample of a study of OX40 agonist ivuxolimab in advanced cancers. Profiled with immunoSEQ multiplex PCR; TCRdb holds only in-frame clones, not every one. The table includes 45,000 or so clones, approximately 80% detected once. Sequenced here: CD4+ or CD8+ T cells sorted from blood, sampled in a trial of the OX40 agonist ivuxolimab. The receptors come from an adult with an advanced solid tumor such as melanoma, head and neck, liver or kidney cancer. CDR3s include the opening cysteine and the closing phenylalanine or tryptophan. Fields, in order: CDR3 length, clone size, V gene, D gene, J gene, CDR3 protein, CDR3 DNA. A D gene is named only where the DNA matches it firmly. Expanded clones get a size class; other rows say once, few or many, or leave the size out.

cdr3_length: 13; clone_size: -; v_call: TRBV5-5; d_call: -; j_call: TRBJ2-7; cdr3_aa: CASSVTEHYEQYF; cdr3_nt: TGTGCCAGCAGCGTGACAGAACACTACGAGCAGTACTTC
cdr3_length: 17; clone_size: once; v_call: TRBV28; d_call: -; j_call: TRBJ2-1; cdr3_aa: CASSPLYWRSTYNEQFF; cdr3_nt: TGTGCCAGCAGTCCTCTCTATTGGCGGTCCACCTACAATGAGCAGTTCTTC
cdr3_length: 15; clone_size: -; v_call: TRBV10-1; d_call: TRBD2; j_call: TRBJ2-1; cdr3_aa: CASSPSGSSYNEQFF; cdr3_nt: TGCGCCAGCAGCCCTAGCGGTAGCTCCTACAATGAGCAGTTCTTC
cdr3_length: 13; clone_size: -; v_call: TRBV19; d_call: TRBD2; j_call: TRBJ2-1; cdr3_aa: CASSMPPGGEQFF; cdr3_nt: TGTGCCAGTAGTATGCCTCCGGGAGGTGAGCAGTTCTTC
cdr3_length: 14; clone_size: few; v_call: TRBV18; d_call: -; j_call: TRBJ1-5; cdr3_aa: CASSPTSRNQPQHF; cdr3_nt: TGTGCCAGCTCACCGACTAGTCGCAATCAGCCCCAGCATTTT
cdr3_length: 17; clone_size: -; v_call: TRBV7-7; d_call: TRBD2; j_call: TRBJ2-5; cdr3_aa: CASSPRLAGGSGETQYF; cdr3_nt: TGTGCTAGCAGCCCGCGGCTAGCGGGAGGGTCTGGAGAGACCCAGTACTTC
cdr3_length: 18; clone_size: -; v_call: TRBV5-1; d_call: -; j_call: TRBJ2-3; cdr3_aa: CASSITARGSISTDTQYF; cdr3_nt: TGCGCCAGCAGCATTACAGCCCGAGGCTCGATTAGCACAGATACGCAGTATTTT
cdr3_length: 14; clone_size: -; v_call: TRBV5-1; d_call: -; j_call: TRBJ2-3; cdr3_aa: CASSPSGPEDTQYF; cdr3_nt: TGCGCCAGCAGCCCCTCCGGGCCAGAGGATACGCAGTATTTT
cdr3_length: 16; clone_size: -; v_call: TRBV6-5; d_call: TRBD2; j_call: TRBJ2-5; cdr3_aa: CASSSWTSGRVETQYF; cdr3_nt: TGTGCCAGCAGTTCCTGGACTAGCGGGAGGGTCGAGACCCAGTACTTC
cdr3_length: 13; clone_size: -; v_call: TRBV7-6; d_call: -; j_call: TRBJ1-6; cdr3_aa: CASARQATSPLHF; cdr3_nt: TGTGCCAGCGCTCGACAGGCCACTTCACCCCTCCACTTT
cdr3_length: 17; clone_size: -; v_call: TRBV5-6; d_call: -; j_call: TRBJ1-5; cdr3_aa: CASSARLGTGASQPQHF; cdr3_nt: TGTGCCAGCAGCGCCCGCCTGGGGACGGGGGCTTCTCAGCCCCAGCATTTT
cdr3_length: 16; clone_size: -; v_call: TRBV6-1; d_call: TRBD1; j_call: TRBJ1-3; cdr3_aa: CASSERTGSSGNTIYF; cdr3_nt: TGTGCCAGCAGTGAACGGACAGGGTCCTCTGGAAACACCATATATTTT
cdr3_length: 14; clone_size: -; v_call: TRBV15; d_call: -; j_call: TRBJ2-7; cdr3_aa: CAASRGDGFYEQYF; cdr3_nt: TGTGCCGCCAGCAGGGGGGACGGGTTCTACGAGCAGTACTTC
cdr3_length: 15; clone_size: -; v_call: TRBV5-1; d_call: -; j_call: TRBJ2-1; cdr3_aa: CASSFAQGLKSEQFF; cdr3_nt: TGCGCCAGCAGTTTCGCTCAGGGTCTGAAGTCTGAGCAGTTCTTC
cdr3_length: 13; clone_size: few; v_call: TRBV27; d_call: -; j_call: TRBJ1-2; cdr3_aa: CASTRGANYGYTF; cdr3_nt: TGTGCCAGCACGCGGGGGGCTAACTATGGCTACACCTTC
cdr3_length: 15; clone_size: -; v_call: TRBV2; d_call: -; j_call: TRBJ2-3; cdr3_aa: CATEGSRSSTDTQYF; cdr3_nt: TGTGCCACCGAGGGTTCCCGTTCTAGCACAGATACGCAGTATTTT